This TCR beta chain emerged from a study of blood T cells in healthy people across ages. This clonotype was detected only a few times. Through a sample-barcoded 5' primer and a J-beta primer mix, a second PCR was run for 7 to 11 cycles. Every cDNA molecule bore a tag from a template-switch adaptor containing 12 random nucleotides. TCRdb reprocessed the 5' RACE reads with MiXCR, giving one entry per CDR3 protein. This sample carries fewer than 800,000 distinct CDR3 sequences, about a third of them seen once, and the ten largest clones take about 16%. The ends were cut back, 4 bases at V and 0 bases at J, with 11 bases in the middle. The CDR3 length is 15 residues. Per germline, CDR1 LGHNT and CDR2 FRNRAP.

Material: blood. V is TRBV12-5 and J is TRBJ2-3; the D is unclear. The TCR comes from a woman aged 80 or over in good health. DNA for the CDR3: TGTGCTAGTGGTTCACAAATTACTAGCACAGATACGCAGTATTTT. This gives the protein CASGSQITSTDTQYF.